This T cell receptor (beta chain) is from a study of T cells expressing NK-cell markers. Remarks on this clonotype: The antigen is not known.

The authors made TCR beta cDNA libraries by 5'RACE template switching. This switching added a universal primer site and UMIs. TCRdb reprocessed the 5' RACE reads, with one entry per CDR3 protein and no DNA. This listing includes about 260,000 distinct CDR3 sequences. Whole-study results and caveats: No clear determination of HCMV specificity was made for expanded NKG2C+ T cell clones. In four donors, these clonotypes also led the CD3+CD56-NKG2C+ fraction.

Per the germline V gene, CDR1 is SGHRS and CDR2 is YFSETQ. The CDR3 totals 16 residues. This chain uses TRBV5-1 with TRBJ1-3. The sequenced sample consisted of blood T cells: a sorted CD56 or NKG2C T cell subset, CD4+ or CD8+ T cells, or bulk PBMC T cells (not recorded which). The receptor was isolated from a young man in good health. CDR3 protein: CASSLDVGGTGNTIYF.